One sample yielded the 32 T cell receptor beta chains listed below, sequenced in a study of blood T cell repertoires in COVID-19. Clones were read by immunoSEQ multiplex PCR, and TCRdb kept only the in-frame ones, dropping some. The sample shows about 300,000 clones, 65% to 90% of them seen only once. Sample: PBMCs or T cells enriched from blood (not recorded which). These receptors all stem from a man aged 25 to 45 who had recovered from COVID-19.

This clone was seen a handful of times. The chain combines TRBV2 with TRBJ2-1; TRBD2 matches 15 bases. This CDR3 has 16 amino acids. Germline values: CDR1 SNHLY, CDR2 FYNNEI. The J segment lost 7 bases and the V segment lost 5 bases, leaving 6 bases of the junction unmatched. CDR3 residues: CASSFRTSGGVNEQFF. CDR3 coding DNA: TGTGCCAGCAGTTTTCGGACTAGCGGGGGGGTAAATGAGCAGTTCTTC.

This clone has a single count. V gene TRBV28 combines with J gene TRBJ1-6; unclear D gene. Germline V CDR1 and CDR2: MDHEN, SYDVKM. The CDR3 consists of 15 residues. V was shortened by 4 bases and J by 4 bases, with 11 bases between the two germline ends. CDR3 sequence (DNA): TGTGCCAGCAGTTCGCCAGAGCGGTATAATTCACCCCTCCACTTT. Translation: CASSSPERYNSPLHF. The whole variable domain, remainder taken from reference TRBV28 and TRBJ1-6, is DVKVTQSSRYLVKRTGEKVFLECVQDMDHENMFWYRQDPGLGLRLIYFSYDVKMKEKGDIPEGYSVSREKKERFSLILESASTNQTSMYLCASSSPERYNSPLHFGNGTRLTVT.

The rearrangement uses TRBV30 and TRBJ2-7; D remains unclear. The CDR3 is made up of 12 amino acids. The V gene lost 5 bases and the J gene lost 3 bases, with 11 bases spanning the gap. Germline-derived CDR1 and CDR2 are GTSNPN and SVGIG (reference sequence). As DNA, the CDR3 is TGTGCCTGGTCTAGTGGCCGCTACGAGCAGTACTTC. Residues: CAWSSGRYEQYF.

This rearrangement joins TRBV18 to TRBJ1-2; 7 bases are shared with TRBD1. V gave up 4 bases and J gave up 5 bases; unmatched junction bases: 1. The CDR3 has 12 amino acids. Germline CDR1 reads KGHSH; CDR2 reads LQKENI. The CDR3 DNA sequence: TGTGCCAGCTCACGGGACAGATATGGCTACACCTTC. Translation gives CASSRDRYGYTF.

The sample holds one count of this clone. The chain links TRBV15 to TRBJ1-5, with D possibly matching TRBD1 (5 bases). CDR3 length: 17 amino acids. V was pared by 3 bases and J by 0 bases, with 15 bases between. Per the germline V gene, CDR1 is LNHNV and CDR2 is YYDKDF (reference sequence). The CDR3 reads CATSSRVIVSSNQPQHF. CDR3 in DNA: TGTGCCACCAGCAGCAGGGTAATCGTATCTAGCAATCAGCCCCAGCATTTT.

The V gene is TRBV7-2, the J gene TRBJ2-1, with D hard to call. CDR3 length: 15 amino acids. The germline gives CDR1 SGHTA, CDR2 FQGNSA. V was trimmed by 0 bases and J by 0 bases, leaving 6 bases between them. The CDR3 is CASSLAASSYNEQFF. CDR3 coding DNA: TGTGCCAGCAGCTTAGCCGCTAGCTCCTACAATGAGCAGTTCTTC. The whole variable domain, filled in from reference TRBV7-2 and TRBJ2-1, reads GAGVSQSPSNKVTEKGKDVELRCDPISGHTALYWYRQSLGQGLEFLIYFQGNSAPDKSGLPSDRFSAERTGGSVSTLTIQRTQQEDSAVYLCASSLAASSYNEQFFGPGTRLTVL.

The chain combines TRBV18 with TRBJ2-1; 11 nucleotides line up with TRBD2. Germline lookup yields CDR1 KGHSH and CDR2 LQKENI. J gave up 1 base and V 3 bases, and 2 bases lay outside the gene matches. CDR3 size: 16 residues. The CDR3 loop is CASSPRTSGSYNEQFF. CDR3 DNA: TGTGCCAGCTCACCCCGGACTAGCGGGTCCTACAATGAGCAGTTCTTC.

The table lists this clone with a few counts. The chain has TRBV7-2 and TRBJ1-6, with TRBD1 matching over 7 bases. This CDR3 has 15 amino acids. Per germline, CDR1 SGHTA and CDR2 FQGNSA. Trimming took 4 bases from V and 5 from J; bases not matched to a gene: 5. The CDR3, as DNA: TGTGCCAGCAGCTCCACCGGGACAGATAATTCACCCCTCCACTTT. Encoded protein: CASSSTGTDNSPLHF.

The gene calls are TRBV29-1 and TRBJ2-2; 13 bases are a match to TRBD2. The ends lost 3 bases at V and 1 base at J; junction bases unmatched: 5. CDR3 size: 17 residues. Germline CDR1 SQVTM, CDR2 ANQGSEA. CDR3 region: CSVETGTSGKNTGELFF. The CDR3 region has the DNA TGCAGCGTTGAGACCGGGACTAGCGGGAAGAACACCGGGGAGCTGTTTTTT.

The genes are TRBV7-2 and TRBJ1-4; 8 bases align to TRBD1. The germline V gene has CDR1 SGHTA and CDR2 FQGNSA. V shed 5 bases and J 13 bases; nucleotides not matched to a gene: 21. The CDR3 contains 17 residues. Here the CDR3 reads CASSPGSGQVAPGALFF. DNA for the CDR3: TGTGCCAGCAGCCCCGGGTCGGGACAGGTCGCCCCCGGCGCACTGTTTTTT.

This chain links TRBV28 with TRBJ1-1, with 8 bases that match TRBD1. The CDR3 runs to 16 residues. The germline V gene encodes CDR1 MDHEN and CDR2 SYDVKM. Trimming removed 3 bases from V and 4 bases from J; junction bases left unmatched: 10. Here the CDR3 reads CASSFDRGGPFTEAFF. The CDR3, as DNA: TGTGCCAGCAGTTTCGACAGGGGTGGACCCTTCACTGAAGCTTTCTTT.

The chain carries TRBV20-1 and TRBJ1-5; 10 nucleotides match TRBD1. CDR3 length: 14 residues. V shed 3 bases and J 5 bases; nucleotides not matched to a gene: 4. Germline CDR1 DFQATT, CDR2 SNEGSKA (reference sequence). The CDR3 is CSASSGTGDQPQHF. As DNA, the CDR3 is TGCAGTGCTAGTTCCGGGACAGGGGATCAGCCCCAGCATTTT.

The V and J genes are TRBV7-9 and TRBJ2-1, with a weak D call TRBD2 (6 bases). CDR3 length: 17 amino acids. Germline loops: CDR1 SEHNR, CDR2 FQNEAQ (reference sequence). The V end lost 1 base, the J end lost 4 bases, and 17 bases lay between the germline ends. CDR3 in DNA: TGTGCCAGCAGCTTAGAATTAGGTAGCGGAAGTTACAATGAGCAGTTCTTC. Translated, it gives CASSLELGSGSYNEQFF.

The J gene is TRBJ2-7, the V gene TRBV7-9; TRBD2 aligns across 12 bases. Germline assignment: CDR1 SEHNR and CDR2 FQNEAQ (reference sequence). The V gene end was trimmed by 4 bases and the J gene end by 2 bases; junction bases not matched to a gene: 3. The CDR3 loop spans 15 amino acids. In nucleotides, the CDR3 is TGTGCCAGCAGCTCGGGACTAGCGGGCGCCTACGAGCAGTACTTC. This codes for CASSSGLAGAYEQYF.

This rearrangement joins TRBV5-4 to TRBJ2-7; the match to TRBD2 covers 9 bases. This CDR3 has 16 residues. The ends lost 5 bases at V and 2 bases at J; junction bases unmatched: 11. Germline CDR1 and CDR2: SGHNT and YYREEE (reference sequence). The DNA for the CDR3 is TGTGCCAGCAGATCGGACCTAGCGGGGCAGACCTACGAGCAGTACTTC. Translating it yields CASRSDLAGQTYEQYF.

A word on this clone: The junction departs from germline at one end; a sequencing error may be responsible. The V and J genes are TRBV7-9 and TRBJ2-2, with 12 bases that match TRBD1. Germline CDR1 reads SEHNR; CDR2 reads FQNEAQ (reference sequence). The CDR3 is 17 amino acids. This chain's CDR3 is CASSVPGQGAKTGELFF. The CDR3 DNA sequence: TGTGCCAGCAGCGTCCCGGGACAGGGGGCGAAGACCGGGGAGCTGTTTTTT.

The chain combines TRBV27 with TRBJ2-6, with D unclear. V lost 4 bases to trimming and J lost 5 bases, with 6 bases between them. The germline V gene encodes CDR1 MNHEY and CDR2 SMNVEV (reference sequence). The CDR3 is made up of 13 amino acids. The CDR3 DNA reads TGTGCCAGCAGTTCTCCCTGGGCCAACGTCCTGACTTTC. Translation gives CASSSPWANVLTF. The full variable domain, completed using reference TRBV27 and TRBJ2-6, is EAQVTQNPRYLITVTGKKLTVTCSQNMNHEYMSWYRQDPGLGLRQIYYSMNVEVTDKGDVPEGYKVSRKEKRNFPLILESPSPNQTSLYFCASSSPWANVLTFGAGSRLTVL.

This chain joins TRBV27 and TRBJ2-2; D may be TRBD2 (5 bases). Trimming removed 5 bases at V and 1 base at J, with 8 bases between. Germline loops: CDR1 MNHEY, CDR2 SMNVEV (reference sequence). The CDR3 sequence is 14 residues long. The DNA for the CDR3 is TGTGCCAGCAGTCGTCGGGAGAACACCGGGGAGCTGTTTTTT. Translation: CASSRRENTGELFF.

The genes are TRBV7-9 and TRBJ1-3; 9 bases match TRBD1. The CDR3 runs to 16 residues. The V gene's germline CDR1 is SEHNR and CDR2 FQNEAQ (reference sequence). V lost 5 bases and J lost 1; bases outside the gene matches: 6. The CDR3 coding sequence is TGTGCCAGCAGCCCCAGACAGGGGGTGTCTGGAAACACCATATATTTT. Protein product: CASSPRQGVSGNTIYF.

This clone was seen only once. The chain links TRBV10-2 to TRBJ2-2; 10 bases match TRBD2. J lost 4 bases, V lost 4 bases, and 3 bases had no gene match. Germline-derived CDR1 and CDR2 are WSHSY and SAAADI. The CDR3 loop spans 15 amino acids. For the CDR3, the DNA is TGCGCCAGCAGTGCTAGCGGGGGAGGCACCGGGGAGCTGTTTTTT. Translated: CASSASGGGTGELFF.

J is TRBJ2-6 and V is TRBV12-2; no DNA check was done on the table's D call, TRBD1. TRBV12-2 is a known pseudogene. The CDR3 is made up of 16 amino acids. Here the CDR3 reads CASRLTQGSGANVLTF. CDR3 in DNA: TGTGCAAGTCGCTTAACACAGGGATCTGGGGCCAACGTCCTGACTTTC.

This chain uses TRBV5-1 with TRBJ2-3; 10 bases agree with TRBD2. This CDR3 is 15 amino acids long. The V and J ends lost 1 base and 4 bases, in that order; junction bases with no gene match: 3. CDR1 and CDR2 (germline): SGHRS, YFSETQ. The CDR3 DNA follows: TGCGCCAGCAGCTTGACTAGCGGGATACCAGATACGCAGTATTTT. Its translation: CASSLTSGIPDTQYF.

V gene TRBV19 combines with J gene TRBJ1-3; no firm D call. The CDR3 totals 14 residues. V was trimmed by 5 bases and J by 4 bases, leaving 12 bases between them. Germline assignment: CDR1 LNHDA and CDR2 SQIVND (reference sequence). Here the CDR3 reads CASSAVGAGNTIYF. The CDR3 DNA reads TGTGCCAGTAGTGCAGTAGGAGCCGGAAACACCATATATTTT.

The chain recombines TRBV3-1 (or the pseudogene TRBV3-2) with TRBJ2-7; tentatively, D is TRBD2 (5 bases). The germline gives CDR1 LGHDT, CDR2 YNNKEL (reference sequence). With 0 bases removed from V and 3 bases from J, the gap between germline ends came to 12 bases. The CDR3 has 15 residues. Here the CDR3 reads CASSQDRAGNYEQYF. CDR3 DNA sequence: TGTGCCAGCAGCCAAGATCGGGCCGGGAACTACGAGCAGTACTTC.

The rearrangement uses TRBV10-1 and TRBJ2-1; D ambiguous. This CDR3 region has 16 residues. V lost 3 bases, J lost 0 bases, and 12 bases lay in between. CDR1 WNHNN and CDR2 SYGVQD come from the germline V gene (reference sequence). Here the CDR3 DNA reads TGCGCCAGCAGTGATAGGTCTCCTAGCTCCTACAATGAGCAGTTCTTC. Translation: CASSDRSPSSYNEQFF.

The CDR3 reads CASSYRSGGGRGNTIYF. In DNA form, the CDR3 reads TGTGCCAGCAGCTACCGGAGCGGGGGAGGACGTGGAAACACCATATATTTT. V is TRBV14 and J is TRBJ1-3, with D perhaps TRBD1 (5 bases). The germline V gene has CDR1 SGHDN and CDR2 FVKESK. The CDR3 sequence is 17 residues long. Trimming removed 5 bases from V and 3 bases from J, with 20 bases in between.

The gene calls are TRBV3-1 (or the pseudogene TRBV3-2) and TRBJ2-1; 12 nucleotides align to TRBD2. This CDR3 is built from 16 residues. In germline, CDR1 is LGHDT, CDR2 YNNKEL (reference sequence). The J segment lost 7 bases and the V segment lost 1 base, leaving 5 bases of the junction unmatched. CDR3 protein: CASSQGLAGGWNEQFF. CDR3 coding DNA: TGTGCCAGCAGCCAAGGCCTAGCGGGAGGGTGGAATGAGCAGTTCTTC.

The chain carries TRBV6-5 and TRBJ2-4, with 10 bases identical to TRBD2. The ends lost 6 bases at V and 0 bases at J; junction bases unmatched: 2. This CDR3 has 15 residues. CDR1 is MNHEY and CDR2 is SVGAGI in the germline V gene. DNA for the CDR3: TGTGCCAGCAGCTCTAGCGGGAGAGCCAAAAACATTCAGTACTTC. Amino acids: CASSSSGRAKNIQYF.

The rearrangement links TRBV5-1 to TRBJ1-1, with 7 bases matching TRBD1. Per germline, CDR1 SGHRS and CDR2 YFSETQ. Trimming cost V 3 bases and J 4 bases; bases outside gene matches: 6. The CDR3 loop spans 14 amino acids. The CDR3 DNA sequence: TGCGCCAGCAGCTCCGGGACAGAAGGCACTGAAGCTTTCTTT. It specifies CASSSGTEGTEAFF.

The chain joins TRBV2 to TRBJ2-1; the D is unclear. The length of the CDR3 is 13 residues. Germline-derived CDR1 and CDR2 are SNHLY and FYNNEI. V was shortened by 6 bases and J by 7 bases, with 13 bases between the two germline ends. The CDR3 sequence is CASRGSDRNEQFF. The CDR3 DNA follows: TGTGCCAGCAGGGGCTCTGATAGGAATGAGCAGTTCTTC.

The CDR3 loop reads CASSSGARTRPNEQFF. In nucleotides, the CDR3 is TGTGCCAGTAGTAGCGGGGCCCGGACTCGACCCAATGAGCAGTTCTTC. The V call is TRBV19, the J call TRBJ2-1; weak D call: TRBD2 (6 bases). The CDR3 extends over 16 amino acids. Germline V gene lookup returns CDR1 LNHDA and CDR2 SQIVND (reference sequence). The V gene lost 4 bases and the J gene lost 6 bases, with 19 bases spanning the gap.

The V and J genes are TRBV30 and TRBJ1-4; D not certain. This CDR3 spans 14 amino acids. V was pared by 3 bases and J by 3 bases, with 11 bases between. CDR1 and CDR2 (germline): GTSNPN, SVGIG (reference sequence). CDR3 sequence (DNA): TGTGCCTGGAGAAGGAACGGGGCTAATGAAAAACTGTTTTTT. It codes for CAWRRNGANEKLFF.